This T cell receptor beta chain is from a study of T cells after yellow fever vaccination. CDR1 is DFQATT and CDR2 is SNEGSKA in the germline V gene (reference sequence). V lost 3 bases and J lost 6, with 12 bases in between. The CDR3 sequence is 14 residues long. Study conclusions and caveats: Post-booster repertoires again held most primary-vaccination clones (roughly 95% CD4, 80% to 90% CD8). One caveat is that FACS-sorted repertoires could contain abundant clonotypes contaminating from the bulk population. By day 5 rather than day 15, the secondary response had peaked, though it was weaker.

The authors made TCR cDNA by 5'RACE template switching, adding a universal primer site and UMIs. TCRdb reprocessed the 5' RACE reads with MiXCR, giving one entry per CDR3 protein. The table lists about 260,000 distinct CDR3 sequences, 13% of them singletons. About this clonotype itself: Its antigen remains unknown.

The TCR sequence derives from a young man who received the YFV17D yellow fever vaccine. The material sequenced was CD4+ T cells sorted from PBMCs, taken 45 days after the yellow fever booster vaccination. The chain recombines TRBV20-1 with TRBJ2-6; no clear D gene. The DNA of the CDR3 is TGCAGTGCTAGTGACCAAGGGTCGGCCAACGTCCTGACTTTC. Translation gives CSASDQGSANVLTF.